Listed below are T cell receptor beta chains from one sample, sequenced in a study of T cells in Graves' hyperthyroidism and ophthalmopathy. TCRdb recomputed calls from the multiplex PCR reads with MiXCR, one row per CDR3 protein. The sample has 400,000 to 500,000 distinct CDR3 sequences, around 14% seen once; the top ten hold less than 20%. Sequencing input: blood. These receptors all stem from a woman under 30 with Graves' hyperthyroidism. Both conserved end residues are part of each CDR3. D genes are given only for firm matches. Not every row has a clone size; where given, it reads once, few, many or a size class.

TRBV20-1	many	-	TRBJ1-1	TGCAGTGCTACACTGAGACAGGACCACACTGAAGCTTTCTTT	CSATLRQDHTEAFF
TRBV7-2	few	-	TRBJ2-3	TGTGCCAGCAGCTTAGGGGACACCACAGATACGCAGTATTTT	CASSLGDTTDTQYF
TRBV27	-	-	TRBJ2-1	TGTGCCAGCAGTTTTGGCGGGCGCCTCTTCAATGAGCAGTTCTTC	CASSFGGRLFNEQFF
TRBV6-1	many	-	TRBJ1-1	TGTGCCAGCAGTGCCGCCCATACGAACACTGAAGCTTTCTTT	CASSAAHTNTEAFF
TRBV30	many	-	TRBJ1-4	TGTGGCCTACAGGTTCAGGGAGTTGAAAAACTGTTTTTT	CGLQVQGVEKLFF
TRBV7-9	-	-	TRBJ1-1	TGTGCCCTAGGGCAGCCGAACACTGAAGCTTTCTTT	CALGQPNTEAFF
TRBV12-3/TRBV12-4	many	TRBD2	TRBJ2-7	TGTGCCAGCAGCAGGACTAGCTCCGAGCAGTACTTC	CASSRTSSEQYF
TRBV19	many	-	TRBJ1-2	TGTGCCAGTAGACCACCGACATTTTATGGCTACACCTTC	CASRPPTFYGYTF
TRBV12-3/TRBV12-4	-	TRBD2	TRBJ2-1	TGTGCCAGCAGTTTAGAAGGTACTAGCGGCTCCTACAATGAGCAGTTCTTC	CASSLEGTSGSYNEQFF
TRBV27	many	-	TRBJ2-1	TGTGCCAGCAGCGCCTCGTTGAATGAGCAGTTCTTC	CASSASLNEQFF
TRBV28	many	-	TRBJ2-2	TGTGCCAGCAGTTTACTGAGGGGGAACACCGGGGAGCTGTTTTTT	CASSLLRGNTGELFF
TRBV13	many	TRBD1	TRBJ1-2	TGTGCCAGCAGCTCGACAGGGCAGGGCTACACCTTC	CASSSTGQGYTF
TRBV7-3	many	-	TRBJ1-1	TGTGCCAGCACCCCGGGTTCTAACACTGAAGCTTTCTTT	CASTPGSNTEAFF
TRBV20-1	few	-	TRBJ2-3	TGCAGTGCTAACGACAGGTTCACAGATACGCAGTATTTT	CSANDRFTDTQYF
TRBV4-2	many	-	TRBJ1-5	TGTGCCAGCAGCCAAGGGTGGGGGAGCAATCAGCCCCAGCATTTT	CASSQGWGSNQPQHF
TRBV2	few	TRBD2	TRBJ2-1	TGTGCCAGCAACGAAGGGTTAGCGGGAGCACCCTACAATGAGCAGTTCTTC	CASNEGLAGAPYNEQFF
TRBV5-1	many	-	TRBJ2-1	TGCGCCAGCAGCTCAGGACACCATTACAATGAGCAGTTCTTC	CASSSGHHYNEQFF
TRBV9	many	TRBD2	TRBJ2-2	TGTGCCAGCAGCCCCAGACTAGCGGGAGCCGGGGAGCTGTTTTTT	CASSPRLAGAGELFF
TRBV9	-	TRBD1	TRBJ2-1	TGTGCCAGCAGCGTACAGGGGGCAGTCAGTGAGCGGTTCTTC	CASSVQGAVSERFF
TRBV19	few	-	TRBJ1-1	TGTGCCAGTAGTGTCATGAACACTGAAGCTTTCTTT	CASSVMNTEAFF
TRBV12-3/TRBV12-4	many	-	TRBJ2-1	TGTGCCAGCAGCTGGGACGCGGAGGATGAGCAGTTCTTC	CASSWDAEDEQFF
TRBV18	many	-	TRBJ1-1	TGTGCCAGCTCACGAAGCGGGGTGAACACTGAAGCTTTCTTT	CASSRSGVNTEAFF
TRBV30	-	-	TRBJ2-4	TGTGCCTGGAGTTTATCCCACCGGAGGGACATTCAGTACTTC	CAWSLSHRRDIQYF
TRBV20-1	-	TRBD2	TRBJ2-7	TGCAGTGCCCCGACTAGCGGGCTCTCCTACGAGCAGTACTTC	CSAPTSGLSYEQYF
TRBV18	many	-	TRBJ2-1	TGTGCCAGCTCACAAAGCGATGAGCAGTTCTTC	CASSQSDEQFF
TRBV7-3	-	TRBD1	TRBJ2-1	TGTGCCAGCAGCTCCGTTCCGGGACAGGACGATTACAATGAGCAGTTCTTC	CASSSVPGQDDYNEQFF